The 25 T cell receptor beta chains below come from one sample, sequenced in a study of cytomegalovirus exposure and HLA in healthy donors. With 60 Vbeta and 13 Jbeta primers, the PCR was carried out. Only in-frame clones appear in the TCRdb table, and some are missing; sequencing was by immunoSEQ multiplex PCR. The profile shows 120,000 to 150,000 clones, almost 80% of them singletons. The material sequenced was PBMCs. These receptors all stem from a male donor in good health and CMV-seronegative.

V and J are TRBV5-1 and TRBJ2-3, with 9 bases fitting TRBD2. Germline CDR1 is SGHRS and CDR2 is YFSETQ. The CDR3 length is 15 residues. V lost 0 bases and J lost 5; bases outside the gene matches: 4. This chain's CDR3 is CASSLGAGGGDTQYF. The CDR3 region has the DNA TGCGCCAGCAGCTTGGGAGCGGGGGGAGGAGATACGCAGTATTTT.

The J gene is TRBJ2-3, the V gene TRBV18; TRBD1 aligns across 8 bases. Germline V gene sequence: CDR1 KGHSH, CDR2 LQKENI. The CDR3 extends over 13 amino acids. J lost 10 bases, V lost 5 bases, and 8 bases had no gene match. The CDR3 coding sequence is TGTGCCAGCTCATTACAGGGGGAAGAGGCGCAGTATTTT. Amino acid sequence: CASSLQGEEAQYF.

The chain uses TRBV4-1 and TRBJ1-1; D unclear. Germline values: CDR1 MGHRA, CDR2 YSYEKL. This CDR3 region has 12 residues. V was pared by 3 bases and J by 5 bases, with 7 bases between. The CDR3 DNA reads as TGCGCCAGCAGCCACGAGACTACTGAAGCTTTCTTT. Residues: CASSHETTEAFF.

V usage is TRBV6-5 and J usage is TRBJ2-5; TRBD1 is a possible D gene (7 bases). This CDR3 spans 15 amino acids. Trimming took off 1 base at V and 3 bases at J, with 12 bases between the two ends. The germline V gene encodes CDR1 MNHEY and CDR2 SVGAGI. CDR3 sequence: CASSYFGGTEETQYF. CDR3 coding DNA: TGTGCCAGCAGTTACTTTGGCGGGACAGAAGAGACCCAGTACTTC.

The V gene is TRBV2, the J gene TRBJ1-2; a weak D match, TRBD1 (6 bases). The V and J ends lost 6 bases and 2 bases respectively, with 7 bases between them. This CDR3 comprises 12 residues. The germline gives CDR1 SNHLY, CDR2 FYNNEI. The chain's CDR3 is CASSGQNYGYTF. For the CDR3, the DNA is TGTGCCAGCAGCGGACAGAACTATGGCTACACCTTC.

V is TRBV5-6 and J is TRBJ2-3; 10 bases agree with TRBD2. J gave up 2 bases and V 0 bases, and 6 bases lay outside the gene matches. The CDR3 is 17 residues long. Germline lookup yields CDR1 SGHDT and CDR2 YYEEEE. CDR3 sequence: CASSLGTSGDFTDTQYF. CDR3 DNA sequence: TGTGCCAGCAGCTTGGGCACTAGCGGGGATTTCACAGATACGCAGTATTTT. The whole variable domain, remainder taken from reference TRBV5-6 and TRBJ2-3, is DAGVTQSPTHLIKTRGQQVTLRCSPKSGHDTVSWYQQALGQGPQFIFQYYEEEERQRGNFPDRFSGHQFPNYSSELNVNALLLGDSALYLCASSLGTSGDFTDTQYFGPGTRLTVL.

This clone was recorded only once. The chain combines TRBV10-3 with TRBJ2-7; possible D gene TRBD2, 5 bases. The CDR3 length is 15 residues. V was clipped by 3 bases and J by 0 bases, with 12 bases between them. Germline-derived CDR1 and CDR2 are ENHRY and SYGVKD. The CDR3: CAISDSGNYSYEQYF. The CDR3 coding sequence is TGTGCCATCAGTGATTCGGGAAACTACTCCTACGAGCAGTACTTC.

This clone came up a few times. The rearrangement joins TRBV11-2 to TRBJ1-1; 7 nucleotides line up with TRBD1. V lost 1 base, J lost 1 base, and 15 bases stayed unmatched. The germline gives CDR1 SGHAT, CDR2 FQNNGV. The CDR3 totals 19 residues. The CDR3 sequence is CASSLVAVDRRRGNTEAFF. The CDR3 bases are TGTGCCAGCAGCTTAGTGGCCGTGGACAGGCGAAGGGGGAACACTGAAGCTTTCTTT.

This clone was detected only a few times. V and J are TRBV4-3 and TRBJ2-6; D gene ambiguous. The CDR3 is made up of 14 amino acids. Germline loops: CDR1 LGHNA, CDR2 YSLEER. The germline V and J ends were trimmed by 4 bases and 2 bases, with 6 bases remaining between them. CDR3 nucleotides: TGCGCCAGCAGCCTCACTGCTGGGGCCAACGTCCTGACTTTC. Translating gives CASSLTAGANVLTF.

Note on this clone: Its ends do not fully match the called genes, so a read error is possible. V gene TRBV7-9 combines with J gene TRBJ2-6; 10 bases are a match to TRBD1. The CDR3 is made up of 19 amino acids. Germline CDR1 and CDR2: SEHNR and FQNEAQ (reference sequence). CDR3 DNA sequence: TGTTCCAGCAGCTTAGTTGTTGGGACAGGGGCTCTCGGGGCCAACGTCCTGACTTTC. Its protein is CSSSLVVGTGALGANVLTF.

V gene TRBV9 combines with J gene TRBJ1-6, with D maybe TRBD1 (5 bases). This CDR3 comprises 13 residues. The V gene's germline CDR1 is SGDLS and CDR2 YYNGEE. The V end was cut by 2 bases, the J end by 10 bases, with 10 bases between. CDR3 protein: CASSVTGNSPLHF. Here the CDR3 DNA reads TGTGCCAGCAGCGTCACAGGAAACTCACCCCTCCACTTT.

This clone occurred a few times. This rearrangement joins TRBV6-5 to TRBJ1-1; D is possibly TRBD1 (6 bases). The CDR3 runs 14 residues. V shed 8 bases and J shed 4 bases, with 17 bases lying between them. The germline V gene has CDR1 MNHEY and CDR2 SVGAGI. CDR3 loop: CASALTGLGTEAFF. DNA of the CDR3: TGTGCCAGCGCCTTAACAGGGTTGGGCACTGAAGCTTTCTTT.

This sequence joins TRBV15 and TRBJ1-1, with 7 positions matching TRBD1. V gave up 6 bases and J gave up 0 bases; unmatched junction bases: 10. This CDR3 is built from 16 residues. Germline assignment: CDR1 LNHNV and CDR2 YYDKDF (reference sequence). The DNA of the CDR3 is TGTGCCACCAGGAAAGAACAGGGGACGATGAACACTGAAGCTTTCTTT. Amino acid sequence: CATRKEQGTMNTEAFF.

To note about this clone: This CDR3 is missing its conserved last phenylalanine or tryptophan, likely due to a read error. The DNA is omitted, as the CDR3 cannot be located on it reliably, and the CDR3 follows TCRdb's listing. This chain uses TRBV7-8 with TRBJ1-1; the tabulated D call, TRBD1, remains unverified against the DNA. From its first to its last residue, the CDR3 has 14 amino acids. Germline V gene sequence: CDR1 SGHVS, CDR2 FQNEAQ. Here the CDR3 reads CASSKYRDRGRAWY.

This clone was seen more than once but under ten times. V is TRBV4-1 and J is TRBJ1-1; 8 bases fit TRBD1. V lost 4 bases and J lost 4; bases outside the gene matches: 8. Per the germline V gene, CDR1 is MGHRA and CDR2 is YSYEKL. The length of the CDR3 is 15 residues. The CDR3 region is CASSRPGQASTEAFF. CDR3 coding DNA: TGCGCCAGCAGCCGACCGGGACAGGCTAGCACTGAAGCTTTCTTT.

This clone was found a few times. CDR3 nucleotide sequence: TGCGCCAGCAGCTCGGGGGACTTCAATCAGCCCCAGCATTTT. This encodes CASSSGDFNQPQHF. The chain joins TRBV5-1 to TRBJ1-5, with D possibly matching TRBD1 (5 bases). Per germline, CDR1 SGHRS and CDR2 YFSETQ. V lost 3 bases to trimming and J lost 3 bases, with 10 bases between them. CDR3 length: 14 amino acids.

The CDR3 spells CASRQGEETQYF. The CDR3 DNA sequence: TGTGCCAGCAGACAGGGGGAAGAGACCCAGTACTTC. This chain connects TRBV6-6 to TRBJ2-5, with TRBD1 matching 8 bases. This CDR3 spans 12 amino acids. V was clipped by 6 bases and J by 3 bases; unmatched bases: 0. The germline V gene encodes CDR1 MNHNY and CDR2 SVGAGI (reference sequence).

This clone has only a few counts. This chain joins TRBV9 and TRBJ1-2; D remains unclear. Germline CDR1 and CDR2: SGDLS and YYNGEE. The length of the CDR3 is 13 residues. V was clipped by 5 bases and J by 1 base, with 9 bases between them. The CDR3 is CASSAVNNYGYTF. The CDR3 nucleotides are TGTGCCAGCAGTGCAGTTAATAACTATGGCTACACCTTC.

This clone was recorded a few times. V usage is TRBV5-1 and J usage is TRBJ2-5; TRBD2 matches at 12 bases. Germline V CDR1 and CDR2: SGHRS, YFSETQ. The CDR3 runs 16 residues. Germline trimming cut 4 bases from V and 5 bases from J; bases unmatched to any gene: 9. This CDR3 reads CASSKLAGLAGETQYF. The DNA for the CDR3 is TGCGCCAGCAGCAAGCTAGCGGGACTAGCGGGCGAGACCCAGTACTTC.

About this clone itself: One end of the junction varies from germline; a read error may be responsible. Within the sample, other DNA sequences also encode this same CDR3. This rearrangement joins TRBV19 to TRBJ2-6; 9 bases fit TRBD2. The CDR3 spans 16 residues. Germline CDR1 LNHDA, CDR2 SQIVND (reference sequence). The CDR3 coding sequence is TGCGCCAGTAGTATGGGACTAGCCTCTGGGGCCAACGTCCTGACTTTC. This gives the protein CASSMGLASGANVLTF.

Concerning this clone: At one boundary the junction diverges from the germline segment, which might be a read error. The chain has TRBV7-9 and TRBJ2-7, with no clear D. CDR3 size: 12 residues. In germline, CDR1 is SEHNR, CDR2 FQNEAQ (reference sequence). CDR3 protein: CSSSPTPYEQYF. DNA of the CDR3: TGTTCCAGCAGCCCGACTCCCTACGAGCAGTACTTC.

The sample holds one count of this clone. The CDR3 here is CASSLSSRGRGSYTF. Written as DNA, the CDR3 is TGTGCCAGCAGCTTGTCGTCCAGGGGGCGAGGGAGCTACACCTTC. This sequence joins TRBV5-5 and TRBJ1-2; 8 nucleotides agree with TRBD1. Trimming at V came to 1 base and at J to 9 bases, leaving 11 bases not matched to a gene. The germline V gene encodes CDR1 SGHKS and CDR2 YYEKEE (reference sequence). The CDR3 runs to 15 residues.

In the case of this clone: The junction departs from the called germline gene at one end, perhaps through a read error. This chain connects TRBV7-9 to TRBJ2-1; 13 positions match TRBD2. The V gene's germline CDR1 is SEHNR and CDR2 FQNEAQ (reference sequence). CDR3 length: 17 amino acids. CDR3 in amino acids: CSSSRGLAGDSYNEQFF. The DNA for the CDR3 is TGTTCCAGCAGCCGAGGACTAGCGGGGGACTCCTACAATGAGCAGTTCTTC.

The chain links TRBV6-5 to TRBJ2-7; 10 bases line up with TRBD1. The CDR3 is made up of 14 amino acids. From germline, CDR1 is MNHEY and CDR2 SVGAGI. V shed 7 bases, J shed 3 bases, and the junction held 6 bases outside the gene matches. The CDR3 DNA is TGTGCCAGCACCTCGCGGGACAGGGGCTACGAGCAGTACTTC. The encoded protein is CASTSRDRGYEQYF.

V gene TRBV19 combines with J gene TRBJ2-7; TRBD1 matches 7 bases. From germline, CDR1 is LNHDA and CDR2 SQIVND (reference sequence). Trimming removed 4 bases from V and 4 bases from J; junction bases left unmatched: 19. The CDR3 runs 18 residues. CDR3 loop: CASSKRTGTAAEGYEQYF. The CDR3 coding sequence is TGTGCCAGTAGTAAACGAACCGGGACAGCCGCCGAGGGGTACGAGCAGTACTTC.